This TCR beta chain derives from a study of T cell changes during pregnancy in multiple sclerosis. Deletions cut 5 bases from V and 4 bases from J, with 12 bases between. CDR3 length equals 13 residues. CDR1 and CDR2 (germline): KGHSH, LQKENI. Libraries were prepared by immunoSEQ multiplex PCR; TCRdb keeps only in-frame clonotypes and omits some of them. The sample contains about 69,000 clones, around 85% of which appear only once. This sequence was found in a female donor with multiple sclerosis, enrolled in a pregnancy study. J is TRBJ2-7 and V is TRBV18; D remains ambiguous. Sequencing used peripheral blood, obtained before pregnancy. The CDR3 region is CASSVSSSYEQYF. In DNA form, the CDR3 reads TGTGCCAGCTCAGTAAGCTCGAGTTACGAGCAGTACTTC.